This entry lists 12 T cell receptor beta chains sequenced from one sample in a study of radiation and T cells in renal cell carcinoma. Regarding time point: blood 2 weeks post-SBRT. Treatment of the sample: 15 Gy SBRT to primary tumor, nephrectomy 4 weeks later. This table comes from immunoSEQ multiplex PCR, and its TCRdb copy is limited to in-frame clones, with some not included. The sample records some 150,000 clones, 87% being singletons. The starting material was blood, obtained from a patient whose treatment included radiotherapy and nephrectomy. The receptors shown here come from a woman in her fifties or sixties with renal cell carcinoma.

The rearrangement links TRBV19 to TRBJ1-5; D possibly corresponds to TRBD1 (5 bases). V was clipped by 5 bases and J by 0 bases, with 20 bases between them. Germline lookup yields CDR1 LNHDA and CDR2 SQIVND (reference sequence). The CDR3 contains 18 residues. This CDR3 is CASSPADGGYVSNQPQHF. DNA for the CDR3: TGTGCCAGTAGTCCGGCGGACGGGGGTTACGTTAGCAATCAGCCCCAGCATTTT.

Concerning this clone itself: Other DNA sequences from this sample encode an identical CDR3 as well. The chain combines TRBV18 with TRBJ1-3, with D tentatively TRBD1 (6 bases). This CDR3 region has 14 residues. The V and J ends lost 6 bases and 3 bases respectively, with 12 bases between them. The V gene's germline CDR1 is KGHSH and CDR2 LQKENI. The CDR3 DNA is TGTGCCAGCTCGCCTCAGGGGAGTGGAAACACCATATATTTT. Protein: CASSPQGSGNTIYF.

V gene TRBV2 combines with J gene TRBJ2-5; D unresolved. CDR1 and CDR2 (germline): SNHLY, FYNNEI. Trimming pared 4 bases from V and 5 bases from J, leaving 11 bases between. This CDR3 spans 13 amino acids. The CDR3 DNA is TGTGCCAGCAGTGTCCCTTACTCGGAGACCCAGTACTTC. Translation gives CASSVPYSETQYF.

The V call is TRBV14, the J call TRBJ2-7; D gene uncertain. V gave up 1 base and J gave up 2 bases, with 12 bases separating them. This CDR3 has 15 residues. Germline CDR1 and CDR2: SGHDN and FVKESK. Here the CDR3 reads CASSQGPRSTYEQYF. In DNA form, the CDR3 reads TGTGCCAGCAGCCAAGGTCCGCGGTCCACCTACGAGCAGTACTTC.

The CDR3 sequence is CASSLGGQGQGGSSYEQYF. Here the CDR3 DNA reads TGTGCCAGCAGCTTAGGAGGACAGGGACAGGGTGGAAGCTCCTACGAGCAGTACTTC. The rearrangement uses TRBV7-2 and TRBJ2-7; TRBD1 matches 9 bases. CDR1 is SGHTA, CDR2 FQGNSA, per germline. With V trimmed by 1 base and J by 0 bases, 13 bases remained unmatched. The CDR3 has 19 residues.

The chain uses TRBV7-9 and TRBJ2-5; 7 bases align to TRBD1. The CDR3 extends over 14 amino acids. Looked up from germline, CDR1 is SEHNR and CDR2 is FQNEAQ (reference sequence). Unmatched junction bases numbered 4, after V lost 5 bases and J lost 1 base. The CDR3 DNA is TGTGCCAGCAGCGTACAGGGGCCCCAAGAGACCCAGTACTTC. This translates into CASSVQGPQETQYF.

The rearrangement links TRBV4-2 to TRBJ1-1, with 7 bases fitting TRBD1. V was clipped by 0 bases and J by 9 bases; unmatched bases: 7. This CDR3 is built from 14 residues. The germline CDR1 and CDR2 sequences are LGHNA and YNFKEQ. CDR3 nucleotides: TGTGCCAGCAGCCAAGACATGACAGGGACCAAAGCTTTCTTT. Protein sequence: CASSQDMTGTKAFF.

The chain combines TRBV30 with TRBJ2-3; 7 bases match TRBD2. The CDR3 has 15 residues. The V and J ends lost 2 bases and 0 bases, in that order; junction bases with no gene match: 5. The germline V gene has CDR1 GTSNPN and CDR2 SVGIG (reference sequence). The chain's CDR3 is CAWSLSGASTDTQYF. DNA for the CDR3: TGTGCCTGGAGTCTAAGCGGGGCTAGCACAGATACGCAGTATTTT.

The chain couples TRBV6-1 to TRBJ1-5; D ambiguous. Trimming pared 1 base from V and 1 base from J, leaving 8 bases between. Per the germline V gene, CDR1 is MNHNS and CDR2 is SASEGT. The CDR3 totals 15 residues. The CDR3 loop is CASSEGYVSNQPQHF. The CDR3 region has the DNA TGTGCCAGCAGTGAAGGCTATGTGAGCAATCAGCCCCAGCATTTT.

The chain has TRBV7-2 and TRBJ2-7, with 7 bases fitting TRBD1. The CDR3 sequence is 15 residues long. J lost 3 bases, V lost 7 bases, and 12 bases had no gene match. Germline CDR1 and CDR2: SGHTA and FQGNSA. The CDR3 sequence: CASTHPGQVGYEQYF. The CDR3 region has the DNA TGTGCCAGCACCCATCCCGGACAGGTTGGCTACGAGCAGTACTTC. Together with reference TRBV7-2 and TRBJ2-7, the CDR3 gives the full variable domain: GAGVSQSPSNKVTEKGKDVELRCDPISGHTALYWYRQSLGQGLEFLIYFQGNSAPDKSGLPSDRFSAERTGGSVSTLTIQRTQQEDSAVYLCASTHPGQVGYEQYFGPGTRLTVT.

The rearrangement links TRBV5-5 to TRBJ2-7; perhaps TRBD2 as D (5 bases). Germline CDR1 is SGHKS and CDR2 is YYEKEE (reference sequence). Trimming left V 2 bases short and J 0 bases short, with 12 bases between. The CDR3 runs to 15 residues. The DNA of the CDR3 is TGTGCCAGCAGCTTTGAAGTTCGGGACTCCTACGAGCAGTACTTC. Its protein is CASSFEVRDSYEQYF.

The genes are TRBV2 and TRBJ1-1, with TRBD1 identical over 7 bases. The CDR3 covers 15 residues. Germline V gives CDR1 SNHLY, CDR2 FYNNEI. Losses at the gene ends were 7 bases for V and 4 bases for J; bases not matched to a gene: 12. This CDR3 reads CASKPKGTGATEAFF. CDR3 nucleotides: TGTGCCAGCAAGCCCAAGGGAACAGGGGCCACTGAAGCTTTCTTT.